What follows describes a single T cell receptor beta chain. Only in-frame clones appear in the TCRdb table, and some are missing; sequencing was by immunoSEQ multiplex PCR. The sample shows 310,000 or so clones, approximately 90% of them seen only once. This entry comes from a study of blood T cell repertoires in COVID-19. The germline CDR1 and CDR2 sequences are MNHEY and SVGAGI. The V end was cut by 6 bases, the J end by 2 bases, with 13 bases between. CDR3 length: 15 amino acids. This chain joins TRBV6-5 and TRBJ1-4, with TRBD1 as a possible D gene (5 bases). The TCR originated in a young woman who had recovered from COVID-19. Material: PBMCs or T cells enriched from blood (not recorded which). The DNA for the CDR3 is TGTGCCAGCAGGCGGGGCGGAGGGACTAATGAAAAACTGTTTTTT. Its protein product is CASRRGGGTNEKLFF.